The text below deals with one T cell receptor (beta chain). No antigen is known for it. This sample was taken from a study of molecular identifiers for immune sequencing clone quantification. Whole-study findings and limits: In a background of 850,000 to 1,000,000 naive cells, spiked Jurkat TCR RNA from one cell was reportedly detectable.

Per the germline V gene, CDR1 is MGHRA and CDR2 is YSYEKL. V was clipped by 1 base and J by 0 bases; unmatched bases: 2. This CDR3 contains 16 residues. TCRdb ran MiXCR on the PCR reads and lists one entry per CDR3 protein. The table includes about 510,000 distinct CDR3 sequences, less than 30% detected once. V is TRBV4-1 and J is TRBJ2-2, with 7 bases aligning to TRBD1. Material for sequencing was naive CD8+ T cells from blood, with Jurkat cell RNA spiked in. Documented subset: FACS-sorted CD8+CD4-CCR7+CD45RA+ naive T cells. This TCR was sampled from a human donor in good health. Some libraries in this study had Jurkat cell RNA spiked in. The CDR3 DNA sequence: TGCGCCAGCAGCCAAGCGGGACAGCCGAACACCGGGGAGCTGTTTTTT. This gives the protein CASSQAGQPNTGELFF.